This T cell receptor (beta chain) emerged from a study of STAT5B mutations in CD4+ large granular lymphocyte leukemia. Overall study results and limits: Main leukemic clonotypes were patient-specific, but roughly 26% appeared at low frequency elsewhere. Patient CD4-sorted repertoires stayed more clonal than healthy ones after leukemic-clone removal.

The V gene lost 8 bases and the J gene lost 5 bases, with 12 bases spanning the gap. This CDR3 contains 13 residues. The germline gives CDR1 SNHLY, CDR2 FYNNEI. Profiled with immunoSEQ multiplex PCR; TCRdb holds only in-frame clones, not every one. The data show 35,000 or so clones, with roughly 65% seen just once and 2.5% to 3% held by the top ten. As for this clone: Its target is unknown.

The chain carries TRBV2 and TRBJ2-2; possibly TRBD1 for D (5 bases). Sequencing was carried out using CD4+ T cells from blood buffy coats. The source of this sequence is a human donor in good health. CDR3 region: CASGKQATGELFF. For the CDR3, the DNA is TGTGCCAGCGGGAAACAGGCAACCGGGGAGCTGTTTTTT.